Below, 3 T cell receptor beta chains from the same sample are listed, as sequenced in a study of blood T cell repertoires in COVID-19. Assay used: immunoSEQ multiplex PCR; TCRdb lists only in-frame clones, some missing. Of some 89,000 clones in the sample, 82% are singletons; the top ten hold more than 1%. Sequenced material: peripheral blood. These receptors came from a woman of 80 years or more with acute or convalescent COVID-19.

The chain combines TRBV7-2 with TRBJ1-1; possibly TRBD1 for D (6 bases). This CDR3 has 15 residues. CDR1 is SGHTA and CDR2 is FQGNSA in the germline V gene. V was trimmed by 1 base and J by 4 bases, leaving 13 bases between them. CDR3 region: CASSLGTGKGTEAFF. The CDR3 nucleotides read TGTGCCAGCAGCTTAGGAACAGGGAAGGGCACTGAAGCTTTCTTT.

Note on this clone: Relative to the germline gene, one junction end is altered; a read error may explain this. The V gene is TRBV15, the J gene TRBJ2-1, with 7 bases fitting TRBD2. The CDR3 totals 13 residues. The germline V gene has CDR1 LNHNV and CDR2 YYDKDF (reference sequence). The CDR3 loop reads CATSRDAAGIKIF. In nucleotides, the CDR3 is TGTGCCACCAGCAGAGATGCAGCGGGGATAAAGATCTTC.

The chain carries TRBV5-6 and TRBJ1-5; tentative D call: TRBD1 (5 bases). The CDR3 length is 13 residues. Trimming left V 0 bases short and J 8 bases short, with 9 bases between. CDR1 and CDR2 (germline): SGHDT, YYEEEE. The CDR3 loop is CASSLGGGEPQHF. CDR3 bases: TGTGCCAGCAGCTTGGGTGGGGGGGAGCCCCAGCATTTT.